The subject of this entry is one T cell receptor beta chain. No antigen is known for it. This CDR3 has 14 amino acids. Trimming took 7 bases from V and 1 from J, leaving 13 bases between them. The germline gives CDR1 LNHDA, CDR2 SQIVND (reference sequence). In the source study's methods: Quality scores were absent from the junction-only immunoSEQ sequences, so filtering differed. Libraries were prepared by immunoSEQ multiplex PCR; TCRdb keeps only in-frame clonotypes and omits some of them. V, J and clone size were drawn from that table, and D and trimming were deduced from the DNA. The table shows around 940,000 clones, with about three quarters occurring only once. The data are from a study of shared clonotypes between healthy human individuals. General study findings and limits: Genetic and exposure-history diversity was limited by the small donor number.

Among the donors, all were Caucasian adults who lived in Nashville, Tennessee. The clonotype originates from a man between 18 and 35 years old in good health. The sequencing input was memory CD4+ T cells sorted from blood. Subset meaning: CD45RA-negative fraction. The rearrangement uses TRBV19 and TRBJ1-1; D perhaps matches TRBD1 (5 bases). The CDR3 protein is CASTNRGQNTEAFF. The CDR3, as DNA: TGTGCCAGTACCAATAGGGGCCAGAACACTGAAGCTTTCTTT.